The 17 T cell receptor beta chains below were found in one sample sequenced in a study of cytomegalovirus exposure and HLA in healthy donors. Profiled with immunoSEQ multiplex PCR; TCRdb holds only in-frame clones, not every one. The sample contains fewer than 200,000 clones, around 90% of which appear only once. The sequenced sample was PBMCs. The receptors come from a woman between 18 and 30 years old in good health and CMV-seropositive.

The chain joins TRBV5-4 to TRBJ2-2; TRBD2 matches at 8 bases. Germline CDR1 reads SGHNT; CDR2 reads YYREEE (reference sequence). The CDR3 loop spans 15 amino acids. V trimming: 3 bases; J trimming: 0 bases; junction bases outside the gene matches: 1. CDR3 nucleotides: TGTGCCAGCAGCTCGCGGGGGGCGAACACCGGGGAGCTGTTTTTT. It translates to CASSSRGANTGELFF.

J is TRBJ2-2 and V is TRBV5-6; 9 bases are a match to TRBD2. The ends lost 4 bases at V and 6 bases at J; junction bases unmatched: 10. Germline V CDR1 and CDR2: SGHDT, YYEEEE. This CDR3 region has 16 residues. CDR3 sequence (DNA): TGTGCCAGCAGCGAAGAGACTAGCGGTATCGCCGGGGAGCTGTTTTTT. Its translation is CASSEETSGIAGELFF. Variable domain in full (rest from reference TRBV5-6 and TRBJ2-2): DAGVTQSPTHLIKTRGQQVTLRCSPKSGHDTVSWYQQALGQGPQFIFQYYEEEERQRGNFPDRFSGHQFPNYSSELNVNALLLGDSALYLCASSEETSGIAGELFFGEGSRLTVL.

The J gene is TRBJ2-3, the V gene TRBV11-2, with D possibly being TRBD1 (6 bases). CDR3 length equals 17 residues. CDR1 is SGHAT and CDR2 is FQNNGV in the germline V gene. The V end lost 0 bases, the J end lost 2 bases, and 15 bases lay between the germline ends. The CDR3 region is CASSLDPQGHFTDTQYF. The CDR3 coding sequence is TGTGCCAGCAGCTTAGATCCTCAGGGACATTTCACAGATACGCAGTATTTT.

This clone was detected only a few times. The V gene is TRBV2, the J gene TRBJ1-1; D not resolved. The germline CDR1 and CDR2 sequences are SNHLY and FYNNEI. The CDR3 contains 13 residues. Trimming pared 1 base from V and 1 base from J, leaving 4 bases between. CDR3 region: CASSEGPNTEAFF. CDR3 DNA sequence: TGTGCCAGCAGTGAAGGGCCGAACACTGAAGCTTTCTTT.

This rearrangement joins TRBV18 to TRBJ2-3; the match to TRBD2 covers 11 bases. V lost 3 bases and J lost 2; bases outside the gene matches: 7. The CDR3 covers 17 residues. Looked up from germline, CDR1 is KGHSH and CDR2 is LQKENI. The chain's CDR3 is CASSPRQTSGTTDTQYF. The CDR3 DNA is TGTGCCAGCTCACCTCGCCAGACTAGCGGGACCACAGATACGCAGTATTTT.

CDR3 bases: TGTGCCATCAGTGATTCGGGGGTGGGGGAGCAGTACTTC. Residues: CAISDSGVGEQYF. The chain uses TRBV10-3 and TRBJ2-7, with a possible D match to TRBD2 (6 bases). Germline assignment: CDR1 ENHRY and CDR2 SYGVKD. The V and J ends lost 3 bases and 7 bases respectively, with 13 bases between them. CDR3 size: 13 residues.

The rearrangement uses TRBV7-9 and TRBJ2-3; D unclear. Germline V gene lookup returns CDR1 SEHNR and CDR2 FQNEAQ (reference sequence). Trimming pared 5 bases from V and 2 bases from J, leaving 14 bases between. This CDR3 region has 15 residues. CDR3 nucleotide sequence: TGTGCCAGCAGCCCGAGAGAATCCCTCACAGATACGCAGTATTTT. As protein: CASSPRESLTDTQYF.

DNA for the CDR3: TGTGCCAGCAGTCTCCAGGGTTGGGCTGAAGCTTTCTTT. This encodes CASSLQGWAEAFF. V is TRBV6-5 and J is TRBJ1-1; D may be TRBD1 (5 bases). The V end lost 5 bases, the J end lost 6 bases, and 13 bases lay between the germline ends. This CDR3 contains 13 residues. Germline values: CDR1 MNHEY, CDR2 SVGAGI.

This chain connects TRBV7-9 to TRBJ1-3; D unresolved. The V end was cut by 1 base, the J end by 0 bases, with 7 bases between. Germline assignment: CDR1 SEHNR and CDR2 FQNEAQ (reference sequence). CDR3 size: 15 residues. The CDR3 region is CASSLDTVSGNTIYF. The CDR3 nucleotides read TGTGCCAGCAGCTTAGACACCGTCTCTGGAAACACCATATATTTT.

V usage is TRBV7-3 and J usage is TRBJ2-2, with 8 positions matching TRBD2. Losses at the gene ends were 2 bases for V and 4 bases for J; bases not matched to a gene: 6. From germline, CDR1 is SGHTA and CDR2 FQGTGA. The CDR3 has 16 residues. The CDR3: CASSLLAGGGTGELFF. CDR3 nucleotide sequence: TGTGCCAGCAGCTTATTGGCGGGAGGTGGCACCGGGGAGCTGTTTTTT.

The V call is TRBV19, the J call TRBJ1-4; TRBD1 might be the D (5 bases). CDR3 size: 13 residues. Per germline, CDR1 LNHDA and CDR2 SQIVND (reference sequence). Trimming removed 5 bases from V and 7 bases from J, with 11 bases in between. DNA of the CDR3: TGTGCCAGTAGTTCGGACACCGCTGAAAAACTGTTTTTT. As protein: CASSSDTAEKLFF.

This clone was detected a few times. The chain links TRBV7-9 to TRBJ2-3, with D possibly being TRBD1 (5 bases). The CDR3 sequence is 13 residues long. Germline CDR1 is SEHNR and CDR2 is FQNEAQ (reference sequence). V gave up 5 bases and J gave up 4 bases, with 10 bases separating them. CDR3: CASSDIQADTQYF. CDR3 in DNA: TGTGCCAGCAGCGACATACAGGCAGATACGCAGTATTTT.

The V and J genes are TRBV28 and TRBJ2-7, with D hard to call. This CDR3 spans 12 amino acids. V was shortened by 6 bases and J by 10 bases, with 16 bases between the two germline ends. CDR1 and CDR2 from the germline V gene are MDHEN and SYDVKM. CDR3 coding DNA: TGTGCCAGCAGCCCCCCCTTCACGGGTCAGTACTTC. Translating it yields CASSPPFTGQYF.

The CDR3 region has the DNA TGTGCCTGGAGTTCTACTAGCCTTGAGCAGTTCTTC. It yields the protein CAWSSTSLEQFF. This chain connects TRBV30 to TRBJ2-1, with D possibly being TRBD2 (6 bases). V lost 2 bases to trimming and J lost 9 bases, with 11 bases between them. This CDR3 is 12 amino acids long. Germline loops: CDR1 GTSNPN, CDR2 SVGIG (reference sequence).

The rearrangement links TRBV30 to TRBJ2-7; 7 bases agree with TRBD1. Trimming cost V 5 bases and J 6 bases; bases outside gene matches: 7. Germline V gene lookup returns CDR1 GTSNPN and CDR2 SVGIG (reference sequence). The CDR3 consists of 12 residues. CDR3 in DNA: TGTGCCTGGGACAGGGTCCAGTCCGAGCAGTACTTC. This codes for CAWDRVQSEQYF.

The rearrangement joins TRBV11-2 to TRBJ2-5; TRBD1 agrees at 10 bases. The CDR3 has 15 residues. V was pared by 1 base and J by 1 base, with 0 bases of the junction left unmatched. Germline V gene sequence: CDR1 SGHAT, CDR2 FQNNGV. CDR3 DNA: TGTGCCAGCAGCTTAGGGGACAGGGGCCAAGAGACCCAGTACTTC. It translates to CASSLGDRGQETQYF.

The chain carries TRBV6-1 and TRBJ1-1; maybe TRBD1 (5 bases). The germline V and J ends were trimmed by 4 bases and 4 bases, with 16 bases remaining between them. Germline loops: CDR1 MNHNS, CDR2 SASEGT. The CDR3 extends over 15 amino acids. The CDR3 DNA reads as TGTGCCAGCAGTGGTCGACAGATATTCGGCACTGAAGCTTTCTTT. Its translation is CASSGRQIFGTEAFF.